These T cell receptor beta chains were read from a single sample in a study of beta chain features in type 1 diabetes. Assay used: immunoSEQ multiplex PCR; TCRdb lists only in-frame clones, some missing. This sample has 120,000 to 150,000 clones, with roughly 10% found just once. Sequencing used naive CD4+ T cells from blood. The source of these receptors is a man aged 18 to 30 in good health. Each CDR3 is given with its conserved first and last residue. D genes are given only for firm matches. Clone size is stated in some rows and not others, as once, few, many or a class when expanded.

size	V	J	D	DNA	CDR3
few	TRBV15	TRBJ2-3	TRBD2	TGTGCCACCAGCACCCGACTAGCAGCCACAGATACGCAGTATTTT	CATSTRLAATDTQYF
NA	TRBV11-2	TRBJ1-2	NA	TGTGCCAGCAGCTTATTAGGATGGGGGGACGGCTACACCTTC	CASSLLGWGDGYTF
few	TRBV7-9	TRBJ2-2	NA	TGTGCCAGCAGCATATCACGGGGGACCACCGGGGAGCTGTTTTTT	CASSISRGTTGELFF
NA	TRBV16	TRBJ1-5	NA	TGTGCCAGCAGCCCTGGACAGAATAATCAGCCCCAGCATTTT	CASSPGQNNQPQHF
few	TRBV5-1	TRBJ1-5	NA	TGCGCCAGCAGCTTGGAAGGCTCAGGACTTCAGCCCCAGCATTTT	CASSLEGSGLQPQHF
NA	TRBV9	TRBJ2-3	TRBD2	TGTGCCAGCAGCGTAGGTAGCGGGGGGGATACGCAGTATTTT	CASSVGSGGDTQYF
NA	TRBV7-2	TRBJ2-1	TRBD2	TGTGCCAGCAAAGCTCTTGGCGGGGGGGCCGTGAATGAGCAGTTCTTC	CASKALGGGAVNEQFF
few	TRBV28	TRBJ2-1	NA	TGTGCCAGCAGTCATACACCCGGGACTGGGGATTTTTGTGAGCAGTTCTTC	CASSHTPGTGDFCEQFF
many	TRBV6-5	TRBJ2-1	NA	TGTGCCAGCAGGACAGCAAATGAGCAGTTCTTC	CASRTANEQFF
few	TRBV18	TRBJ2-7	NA	TGTGCCAGCTCCCTCGACAGGACCTCCTACGAGCAGTACTTC	CASSLDRTSYEQYF
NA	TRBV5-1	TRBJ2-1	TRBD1	TGCGCCAGCAGCGGACAGGGTAGCTCCTACAATGAGCAGTTCTTC	CASSGQGSSYNEQFF
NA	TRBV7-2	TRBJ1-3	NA	TGTGCCAGCAGCTTACGCAGGGAGGTTCGAAACACCATATATTTT	CASSLRREVRNTIYF
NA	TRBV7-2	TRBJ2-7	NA	TGTGCCAGCAGCCACGGGACACTCTCCTACGAGCAGTACTTC	CASSHGTLSYEQYF
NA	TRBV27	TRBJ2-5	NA	TGTGCCAGCAGTTTATCGCACGGACTCCAAGAGACCCAGTACTTC	CASSLSHGLQETQYF
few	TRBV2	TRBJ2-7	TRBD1	TGTGCCAGCAGCGGACAGGGAGAGTACGAGCAGTACTTC	CASSGQGEYEQYF
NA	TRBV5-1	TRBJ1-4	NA	TGCGCCAGCAGCTTGGGGGGGCCGGGTGAAAAACTGTTTTTT	CASSLGGPGEKLFF
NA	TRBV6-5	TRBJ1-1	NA	TGTGCCAGCAGTTACCTACAGGGCAGCACTGAAGCTTTCTTT	CASSYLQGSTEAFF
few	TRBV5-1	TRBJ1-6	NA	TGCGCCAGCAGCTTGAGAGGGAAGGGTAATTCACCCCTCCACTTT	CASSLRGKGNSPLHF
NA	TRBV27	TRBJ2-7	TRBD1	TGTGCCAGCAGTTTTTGGACAGGGGCGTCCTACGAGCAGTACTTC	CASSFWTGASYEQYF
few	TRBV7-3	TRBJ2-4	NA	TGTGCCAGCAGCGCCCAGGGGGGAAAGGACATTCAGTACTTC	CASSAQGGKDIQYF
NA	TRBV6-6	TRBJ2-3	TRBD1	TGTGCCAGCAGTTACAGGGGACAGGGGGCTAGTACGCAGTATTTT	CASSYRGQGASTQYF
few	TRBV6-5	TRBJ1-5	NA	TGTGCCAGCAGTTACACGGGGAATCAGCCCCAGCATTTT	CASSYTGNQPQHF